The next 25 T cell receptor beta chains were all read from a single sample in a study of CD8+ T cells in alopecia areata (dated by TCRdb to the late 2010s). Per the publication, the time point label means: about 25 weeks on oral tofacitinib. The treatment or condition label on this specimen signifies: oral pan-JAK inhibitor, 5-10 mg twice daily. The library was generated by the immunoSEQ multiplex PCR assay. RNA was extracted from all samples and reverse transcribed into cDNA, which served as template for TCR sequencing. TCRdb re-hosts the immuneACCESS table, in-frame sequences only. Its copies lack some clones; in the studies checked, an unresolved V gene accounts for under half of them, and the cause for the rest is not known. For this sample the table gives 150,000 to 200,000 clones, of which 50% to 65% were detected only once. The ten biggest clones cover more than 13% of the sample. Sequences were derived from CD4+ T cells sorted from blood, sampled at week 24, from a patient treated with tofacitinib. The origin of the receptors is a human donor with alopecia areata.

V gene TRBV29-1 combines with J gene TRBJ2-1, with TRBD2 identical over 11 bases. V was pared by 6 bases and J by 9 bases, with 10 bases of the junction left unmatched. In germline, CDR1 is SQVTM, CDR2 ANQGSEA. The CDR3 spans 14 residues. In nucleotides, the CDR3 is TGCAGCGTGGCAATAGCGGGGGGGCAGGTTGAGCAGTTCTTC. It is translated as CSVAIAGGQVEQFF.

The V call is TRBV19, the J call TRBJ1-4, with 8 bases fitting TRBD1. The CDR3 totals 21 residues. Trimming removed 7 bases from V and 7 bases from J; junction bases left unmatched: 29. Germline-derived CDR1 and CDR2 are LNHDA and SQIVND (reference sequence). CDR3 amino acids: CASIHIQLRDRNLVESEKLFF. The CDR3 DNA is TGTGCCAGTATCCATATCCAACTCCGGGACAGGAACCTAGTTGAGAGTGAAAAACTGTTTTTT.

Details on this clone: The same CDR3 can be traced to other DNA sequences in this sample. The chain links TRBV9 to TRBJ1-5, with D uncertain. Looked up from germline, CDR1 is SGDLS and CDR2 is YYNGEE. This CDR3 is built from 13 residues. Trimming shortened V by 1 base and J by 2 bases, and 4 bases separated the two germline ends. CDR3 nucleotides: TGTGCCAGCAGCGTAACAGGCAATCAGCCCCAGCATTTT. Translating gives CASSVTGNQPQHF. The full variable domain, in which reference TRBV9 and TRBJ1-5 provide the parts outside the CDR3, is DSGVTQTPKHLITATGQRVTLRCSPRSGDLSVYWYQQSLDQGLQFLIQYYNGEERAKGNILERFSAQQFPDLHSELNLSSLELGDSALYFCASSVTGNQPQHFGDGTRLSIL.

The genes are TRBV5-1 and TRBJ2-3; D might be TRBD1 (6 bases). The V gene's germline CDR1 is SGHRS and CDR2 YFSETQ. This CDR3 is built from 15 residues. V dropped 0 bases and J dropped 3 bases, with 11 bases sitting between them. In DNA form, the CDR3 reads TGCGCCAGCAGCTTGGCCCCGGGACAAACAGATACGCAGTATTTT. As protein: CASSLAPGQTDTQYF.

Regarding this clone: Other DNA sequences in this sample translate to the same CDR3. The rearrangement links TRBV5-1 to TRBJ2-5; D might be TRBD2 (7 bases). This CDR3 contains 15 residues. Germline lookup yields CDR1 SGHRS and CDR2 YFSETQ. V was clipped by 0 bases and J by 5 bases, with 14 bases between them. Here the CDR3 DNA reads TGCGCCAGCAGCTTGGACGGCAGGGGAGGGGAGACCCAGTACTTC. The encoded protein is CASSLDGRGGETQYF. The full variable domain, in which reference TRBV5-1 and TRBJ2-5 provide the parts outside the CDR3, is KAGVTQTPRYLIKTRGQQVTLSCSPISGHRSVSWYQQTPGQGLQFLFEYFSETQRNKGNFPGRFSGRQFSNSRSEMNVSTLELGDSALYLCASSLDGRGGETQYFGPGTRLLVL.

This clone showed up just once. This CDR3 is CASSQDKAGNTIYF. The CDR3 DNA follows: TGTGCCAGCAGCCAAGATAAGGCTGGAAACACCATATATTTT. V and J are TRBV4-2 and TRBJ1-3; no reliable D call. The V and J ends lost 0 bases and 2 bases respectively, with 5 bases between them. This CDR3 spans 14 amino acids. The germline V gene encodes CDR1 LGHNA and CDR2 YNFKEQ.

The chain couples TRBV29-1 to TRBJ1-5, with D tentatively TRBD1 (6 bases). Trimming removed 5 bases from V and 5 bases from J, with 13 bases in between. This CDR3 is built from 13 residues. Germline lookup yields CDR1 SQVTM and CDR2 ANQGSEA. Here the CDR3 DNA reads TGCAGCGTTTCGTACAGGGATGATCAGCCCCAGCATTTT. Its translation: CSVSYRDDQPQHF.

The chain carries TRBV25-1 and TRBJ1-2; unclear D gene. Germline V gene sequence: CDR1 MGHDK, CDR2 SYGVNS. Trimming removed 2 bases from V and 4 bases from J, with 8 bases in between. The CDR3 extends over 13 amino acids. In DNA form, the CDR3 reads TGTGCCAGCAGTGAAGGACCAGCCTATGGCTACACCTTC. Translating it yields CASSEGPAYGYTF.

This clone was counted between two and nine times. This chain uses TRBV29-1 with TRBJ2-7; TRBD1 matches at 7 bases. V lost 7 bases to trimming and J lost 0 bases; unmatched junction nucleotides: 3. The V gene's germline CDR1 is SQVTM and CDR2 ANQGSEA. The CDR3 runs to 12 residues. The CDR3 here is CSGQGSSYEQYF. The CDR3 DNA reads as TGCAGCGGACAGGGCAGCTCCTACGAGCAGTACTTC.

The chain couples TRBV5-1 to TRBJ1-1, with a tentative D call TRBD1 (5 bases). Germline V gene sequence: CDR1 SGHRS, CDR2 YFSETQ. This CDR3 is built from 16 residues. Trimming took off 0 bases at V and 1 base at J, with 13 bases between the two ends. CDR3 nucleotide sequence: TGCGCCAGCAGCTTGGAACGCGGGGCCGGGAACACTGAAGCTTTCTTT. This codes for CASSLERGAGNTEAFF.

The CDR3 DNA is TGTGCCTGGACCCACGGGGACAGGGGCTCACCCCTCCACTTT. Translation gives CAWTHGDRGSPLHF. The rearrangement links TRBV30 to TRBJ1-6; 10 bases match TRBD1. Germline V CDR1 and CDR2: GTSNPN, SVGIG (reference sequence). The ends lost 4 bases at V and 10 bases at J; junction bases unmatched: 7. The CDR3 has 14 residues.

V usage is TRBV29-1 and J usage is TRBJ1-2, with D maybe TRBD1 (6 bases). Trimming shortened V by 7 bases and J by 4 bases, and 19 bases separated the two germline ends. This CDR3 has 14 residues. Germline V CDR1 and CDR2: SQVTM, ANQGSEA. Here the CDR3 DNA reads TGCAGCGCAATAACAGGGTCTCGGATCTATGGCTACACCTTC. This translates into CSAITGSRIYGYTF.

This clone has just a few counts. The V gene is TRBV9, the J gene TRBJ1-2; no firm D call. CDR1 and CDR2 (germline): SGDLS, YYNGEE. Trimming pared 2 bases from V and 4 bases from J, leaving 15 bases between. CDR3 length: 15 amino acids. The CDR3 reads CASSVGEGIRYGYTF. DNA of the CDR3: TGTGCCAGCAGCGTCGGGGAGGGTATCCGCTATGGCTACACCTTC.

The rearrangement uses TRBV10-3 and TRBJ1-5; D remains ambiguous. Germline assignment: CDR1 ENHRY and CDR2 SYGVKD. Between the trimmed V and J ends, which lost 2 bases and 1 base, there was a span of 9 bases. The CDR3 length is 15 residues. CDR3 bases: TGTGCCATCAGTGAGCCCGGTGGGAGCAATCAGCCCCAGCATTTT. Translating gives CAISEPGGSNQPQHF.

The chain recombines TRBV29-1 with TRBJ2-7; 9 bases map to TRBD1. The CDR3 has 13 amino acids. Germline trimming cut 5 bases from V and 4 bases from J; bases unmatched to any gene: 6. The germline V gene encodes CDR1 SQVTM and CDR2 ANQGSEA. As DNA, the CDR3 is TGCAGCGTTACCGGGACAGGGTCATACGAGCAGTACTTC. Its translation: CSVTGTGSYEQYF.

This clone was counted only a few times. The V call is TRBV5-1, the J call TRBJ2-2, with no clear D. The CDR3 sequence is 12 residues long. From germline, CDR1 is SGHRS and CDR2 YFSETQ. V dropped 0 bases and J dropped 7 bases, with 4 bases sitting between them. CDR3 loop: CASSLGVGELFF. In DNA, the CDR3 is TGCGCCAGCAGCTTGGGCGTCGGGGAGCTGTTTTTT.

Concerning this clone: This sample also contains other DNA sequences that code for the same CDR3. The gene calls are TRBV20-1 and TRBJ1-2; D uncertain. Germline CDR1 DFQATT, CDR2 SNEGSKA (reference sequence). Deletions cut 3 bases from V and 5 bases from J, with 7 bases between. CDR3 size: 11 residues. CDR3 sequence: CSASRDYGYTF. The DNA for the CDR3 is TGCAGTGCTAGTCGGGATTATGGCTACACCTTC.

This clone appeared once. The V and J genes are TRBV27 and TRBJ1-2, with 7 positions matching TRBD1. The V gene's germline CDR1 is MNHEY and CDR2 SMNVEV (reference sequence). The CDR3 contains 13 residues. V lost 5 bases to trimming and J lost 4 bases; unmatched junction nucleotides: 4. CDR3 residues: CASSQGVLYGYTF. CDR3 bases: TGTGCCAGCAGTCAGGGGGTACTCTATGGCTACACCTTC.

The J gene is TRBJ1-2, the V gene TRBV4-1, with D possibly TRBD1 on 5 matching bases. The V end was cut by 2 bases, the J end by 8 bases, with 9 bases between. Germline V gene lookup returns CDR1 MGHRA and CDR2 YSYEKL. The CDR3 totals 12 residues. CDR3 sequence: CASSQSGDGYTF. CDR3 coding DNA: TGCGCCAGCAGCCAATCCGGGGACGGCTACACCTTC.

This chain joins TRBV2 and TRBJ2-6; D not certain. This CDR3 has 13 amino acids. V dropped 3 bases and J dropped 6 bases, with 6 bases sitting between them. Germline CDR1 SNHLY, CDR2 FYNNEI. In DNA form, the CDR3 reads TGTGCCAGCAGTGATGGGATGGCCAACGTCCTGACTTTC. Protein product: CASSDGMANVLTF.

This chain joins TRBV15 and TRBJ2-5, with D possibly matching TRBD2 (6 bases). The CDR3 has 14 amino acids. V dropped 0 bases and J dropped 3 bases, with 8 bases sitting between them. Per the germline V gene, CDR1 is LNHNV and CDR2 is YYDKDF (reference sequence). CDR3 coding DNA: TGTGCCACCAGCAGAGATCGGAGGGAAGAGACCCAGTACTTC. Encoded protein: CATSRDRREETQYF.

This sequence joins TRBV30 and TRBJ2-3; D gene unclear. The V end lost 0 bases, the J end lost 6 bases, and 10 bases lay between the germline ends. CDR1 is GTSNPN and CDR2 is SVGIG in the germline V gene (reference sequence). This CDR3 spans 13 amino acids. CDR3 residues: CAWSVPWGDTQYF. The CDR3 nucleotides read TGTGCCTGGAGTGTACCATGGGGTGATACGCAGTATTTT.

This clone came up once. The rearrangement joins TRBV7-9 to TRBJ2-7, with D uncertain. Germline V gene lookup returns CDR1 SEHNR and CDR2 FQNEAQ (reference sequence). V shed 1 base and J shed 6 bases, with 13 bases lying between them. This CDR3 contains 14 residues. The chain's CDR3 is CASSLEGLGIEQYF. The DNA for the CDR3 is TGTGCCAGCAGCTTAGAAGGGCTAGGGATCGAGCAGTACTTC.

The chain joins TRBV6-5 to TRBJ1-2; 8 bases are shared with TRBD1. CDR1 and CDR2 (germline): MNHEY, SVGAGI. V lost 6 bases and J lost 8; bases outside the gene matches: 2. This CDR3 has 11 residues. The CDR3 sequence: CASRAGGGYTF. CDR3 in DNA: TGTGCCAGCAGGGCAGGGGGCGGCTACACCTTC.

The chain couples TRBV2 to TRBJ2-1, with D maybe TRBD2 (6 bases). The V end was cut by 7 bases, the J end by 4 bases, with 17 bases between. This CDR3 contains 15 residues. Per germline, CDR1 SNHLY and CDR2 FYNNEI. This CDR3 is CASKIFRGVYNEQFF. The CDR3 DNA follows: TGTGCCAGCAAGATTTTCCGCGGGGTTTACAATGAGCAGTTCTTC.